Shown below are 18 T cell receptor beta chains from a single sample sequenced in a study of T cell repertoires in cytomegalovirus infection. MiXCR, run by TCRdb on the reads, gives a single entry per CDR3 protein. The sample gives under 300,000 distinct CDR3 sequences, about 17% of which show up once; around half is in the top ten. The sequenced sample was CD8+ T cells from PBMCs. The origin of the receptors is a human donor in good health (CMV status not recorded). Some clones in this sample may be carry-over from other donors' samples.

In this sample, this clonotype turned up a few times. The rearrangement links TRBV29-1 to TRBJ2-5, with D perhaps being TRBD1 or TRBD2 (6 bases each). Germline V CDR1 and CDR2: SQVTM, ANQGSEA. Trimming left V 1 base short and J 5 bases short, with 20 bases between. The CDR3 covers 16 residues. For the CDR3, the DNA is TGCAGCGTTGAAGTGCCTGGGGTTGGGGGGCCGGAGACCCAGTACTTC. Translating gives CSVEVPGVGGPETQYF. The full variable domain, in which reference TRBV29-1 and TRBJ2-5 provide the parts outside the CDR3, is SAVISQKPSRDICQRGTSLTIQCQVDSQVTMMFWYRQQPGQSLTLIATANQGSEATYESGFVIDKFPISRPNLTFSTLTVSNMSPEDSSIYLCSVEVPGVGGPETQYFGPGTRLLVL.

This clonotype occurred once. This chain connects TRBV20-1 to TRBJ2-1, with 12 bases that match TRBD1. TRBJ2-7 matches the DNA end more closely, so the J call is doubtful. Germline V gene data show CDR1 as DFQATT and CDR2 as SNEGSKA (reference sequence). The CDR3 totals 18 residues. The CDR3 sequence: CSARDRVRGQGAYNEQYF. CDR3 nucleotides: TGCAGTGCTAGAGATCGCGTCAGGGGACAGGGGGCCTACAATGAGCAGTACTTC.

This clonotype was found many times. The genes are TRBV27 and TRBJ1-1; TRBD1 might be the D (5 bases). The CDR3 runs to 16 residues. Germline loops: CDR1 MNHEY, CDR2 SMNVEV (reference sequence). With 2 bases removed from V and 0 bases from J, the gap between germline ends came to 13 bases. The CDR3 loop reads CASSLTTPGLNTEAFF. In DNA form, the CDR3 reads TGTGCCAGCAGTTTAACCACACCAGGGTTGAACACTGAAGCTTTCTTT.

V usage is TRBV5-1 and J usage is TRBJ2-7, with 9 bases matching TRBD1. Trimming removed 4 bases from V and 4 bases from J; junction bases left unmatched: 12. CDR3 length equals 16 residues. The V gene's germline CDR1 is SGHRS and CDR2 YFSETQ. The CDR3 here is CASSPEGGQGRYEQYF. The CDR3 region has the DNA TGCGCCAGCAGCCCGGAGGGGGGACAGGGTCGGTACGAGCAGTACTTC.

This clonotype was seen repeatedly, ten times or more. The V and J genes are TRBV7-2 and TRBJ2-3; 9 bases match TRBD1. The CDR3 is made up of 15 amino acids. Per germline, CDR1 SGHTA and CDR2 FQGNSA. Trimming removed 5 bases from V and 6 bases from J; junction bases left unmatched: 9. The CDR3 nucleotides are TGTGCCAGCAGCATGACAGGGGGGGAGGCCGATACGCAGTATTTT. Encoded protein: CASSMTGGEADTQYF.

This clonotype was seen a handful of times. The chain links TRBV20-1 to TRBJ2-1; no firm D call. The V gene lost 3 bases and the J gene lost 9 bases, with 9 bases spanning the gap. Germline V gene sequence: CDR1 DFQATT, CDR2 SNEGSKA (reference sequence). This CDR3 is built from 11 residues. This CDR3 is CSASLSGEQFF. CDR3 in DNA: TGCAGTGCTAGTCTCTCTGGTGAGCAGTTCTTC.

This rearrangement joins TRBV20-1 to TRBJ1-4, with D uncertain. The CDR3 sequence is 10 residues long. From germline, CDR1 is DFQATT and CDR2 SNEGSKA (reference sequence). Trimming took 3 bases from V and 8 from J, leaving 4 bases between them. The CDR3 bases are TGCAGTGCTAGTCCCGAAAAACTGTTTTTT. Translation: CSASPEKLFF.

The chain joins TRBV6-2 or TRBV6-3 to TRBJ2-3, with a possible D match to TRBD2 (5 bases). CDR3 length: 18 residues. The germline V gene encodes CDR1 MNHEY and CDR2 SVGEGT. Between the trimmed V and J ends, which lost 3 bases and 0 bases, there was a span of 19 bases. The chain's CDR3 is CASSYGGYDLPSTDTQYF. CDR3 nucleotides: TGTGCCAGCAGTTATGGCGGGTACGATCTTCCTAGCACAGATACGCAGTATTTT.

The CDR3: CSARFTGDWGGYTF. CDR3 DNA: TGCAGTGCTAGATTTACAGGGGACTGGGGTGGCTACACCTTC. V usage is TRBV20-1 and J usage is TRBJ1-2; 7 bases are a match to TRBD1. The J segment lost 7 bases and the V segment lost 2 bases, leaving 10 bases of the junction unmatched. There are 14 residues in the CDR3. Germline CDR1 is DFQATT and CDR2 is SNEGSKA (reference sequence).

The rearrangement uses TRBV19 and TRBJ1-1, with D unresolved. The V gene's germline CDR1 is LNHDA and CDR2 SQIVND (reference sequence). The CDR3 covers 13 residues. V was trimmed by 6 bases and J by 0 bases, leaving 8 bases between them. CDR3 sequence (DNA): TGTGCCAGTAGAGCGTATGTGAACACTGAAGCTTTCTTT. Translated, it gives CASRAYVNTEAFF.

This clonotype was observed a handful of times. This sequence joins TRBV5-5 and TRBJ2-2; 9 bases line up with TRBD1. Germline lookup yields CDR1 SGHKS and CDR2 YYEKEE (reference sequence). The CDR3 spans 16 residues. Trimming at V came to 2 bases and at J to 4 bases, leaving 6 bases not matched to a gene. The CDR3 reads CASSFGDRELTGELFF. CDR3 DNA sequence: TGTGCCAGCAGCTTCGGGGACAGGGAACTCACCGGGGAGCTGTTTTTT.

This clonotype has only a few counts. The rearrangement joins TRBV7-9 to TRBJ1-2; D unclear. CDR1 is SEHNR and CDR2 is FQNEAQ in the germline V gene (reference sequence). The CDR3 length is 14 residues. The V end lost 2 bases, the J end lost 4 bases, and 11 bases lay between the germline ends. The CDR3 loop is CASSLRPLLYGYTF. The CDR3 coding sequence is TGTGCCAGCAGCTTAAGGCCGCTACTCTATGGCTACACCTTC.

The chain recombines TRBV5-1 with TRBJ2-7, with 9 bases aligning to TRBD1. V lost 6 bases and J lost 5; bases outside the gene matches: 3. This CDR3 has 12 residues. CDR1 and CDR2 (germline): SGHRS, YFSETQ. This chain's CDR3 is CASTGQGDEQYF. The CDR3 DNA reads TGCGCCAGCACGGGACAGGGCGACGAGCAGTACTTC.

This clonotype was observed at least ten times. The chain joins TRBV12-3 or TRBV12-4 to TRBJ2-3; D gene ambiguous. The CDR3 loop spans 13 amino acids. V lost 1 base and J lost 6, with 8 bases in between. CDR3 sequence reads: CASSLDGSDTQYF. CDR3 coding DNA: TGTGCCAGCAGTTTAGACGGGTCGGATACGCAGTATTTT.

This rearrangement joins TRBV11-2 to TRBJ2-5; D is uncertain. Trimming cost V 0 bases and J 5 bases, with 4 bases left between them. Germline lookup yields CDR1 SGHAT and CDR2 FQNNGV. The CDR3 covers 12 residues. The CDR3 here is CASSLDLETQYF. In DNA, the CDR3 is TGTGCCAGCAGCTTAGATTTGGAGACCCAGTACTTC.

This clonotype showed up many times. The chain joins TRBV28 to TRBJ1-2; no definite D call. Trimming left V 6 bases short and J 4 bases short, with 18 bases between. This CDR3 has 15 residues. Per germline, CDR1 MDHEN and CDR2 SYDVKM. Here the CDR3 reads CASSSDGLTFYGYTF. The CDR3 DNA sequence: TGTGCCAGCAGCTCGGATGGCCTAACTTTCTATGGCTACACCTTC.

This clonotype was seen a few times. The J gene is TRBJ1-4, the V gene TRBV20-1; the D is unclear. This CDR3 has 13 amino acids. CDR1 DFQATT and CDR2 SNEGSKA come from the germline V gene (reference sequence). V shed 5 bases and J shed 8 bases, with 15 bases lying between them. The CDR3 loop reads CSAHHTVGEKLFF. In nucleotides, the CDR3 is TGCAGTGCTCACCATACGGTGGGGGAAAAACTGTTTTTT.

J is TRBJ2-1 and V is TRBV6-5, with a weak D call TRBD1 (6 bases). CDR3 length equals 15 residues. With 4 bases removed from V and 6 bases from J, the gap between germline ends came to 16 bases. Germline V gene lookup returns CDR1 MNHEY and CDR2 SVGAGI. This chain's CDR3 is CASSSTGYDVNEQFF. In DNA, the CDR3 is TGTGCCAGCAGTTCGACAGGTTACGACGTCAATGAGCAGTTCTTC.